The 8 T cell receptor beta chains presented below share a single source sample, sequenced in a study of early T cells in non-severe SARS-CoV-2 infection. Via MiXCR, TCRdb re-called the 5' RACE reads, giving one row per CDR3 protein. The sample yields fewer than 35,000 distinct CDR3 sequences, under 6.5% seen once. The sample taken for sequencing was whole blood. These receptors originate from an adult who was a healthcare worker with PCR-confirmed SARS-CoV-2 infection or an uninfected control (not recorded which).

This clonotype was counted ten times or more. The chain recombines TRBV12-3 or TRBV12-4 with TRBJ1-1; 8 bases are a match to TRBD1. This CDR3 region has 12 residues. V was clipped by 8 bases and J by 7 bases; unmatched bases: 6. CDR3 nucleotides: TGTGCCAGCTCCGACAGGGGCTTTGAAGCTTTCTTT. Its translation: CASSDRGFEAFF.

Only a few counts were recorded for this clonotype. The gene calls are TRBV29-1 and TRBJ2-7; D could derive from TRBD1 or TRBD2 (5 bases each). This CDR3 contains 12 residues. V shed 7 bases and J shed 3 bases, with 13 bases lying between them. CDR1 and CDR2 (germline): SQVTM, ANQGSEA. CDR3 nucleotide sequence: TGCAGCGCGGCCGGGGCCCACTACGAGCAGTACTTC. Its translation: CSAAGAHYEQYF.

This clonotype has ten or more counts. One end of the junction does not line up with germline, which may come from a read error. The V gene is TRBV12-3 or TRBV12-4, the J gene TRBJ2-5, with unresolved D. The CDR3 is 14 amino acids. CDR3 region: CASSSSPGGEAQYF. Written as DNA, the CDR3 is TGTGCCAGCAGTTCTAGTCCCGGCGGAGAGGCCCAGTACTTC.

This clonotype was picked up many times. The CDR3: CSARNRQGNSYNEQFF. In DNA form, the CDR3 reads TGCAGTGCTAGGAACCGACAGGGAAACTCCTACAATGAGCAGTTCTTC. J is TRBJ2-1 and V is TRBV20-1, with 7 bases aligning to TRBD1. V shed 3 bases, J shed 0 bases, and the junction held 8 bases outside the gene matches. CDR3 length: 16 amino acids. Germline values: CDR1 DFQATT, CDR2 SNEGSKA (reference sequence).

This clonotype appeared many times. The genes are TRBV30 and TRBJ1-1; D is ambiguous. From germline, CDR1 is GTSNPN and CDR2 SVGIG (reference sequence). Trimming took off 4 bases at V and 3 bases at J, with 24 bases between the two ends. The CDR3 totals 17 residues. CDR3 amino acids: CAWTFRRPAGWDTEAFF. DNA for the CDR3: TGTGCCTGGACCTTCCGCCGGCCTGCGGGCTGGGACACTGAAGCTTTCTTT.

The table lists this clonotype with many counts. This rearrangement joins TRBV5-4 to TRBJ2-1; D is perhaps TRBD1 (6 bases). CDR3 length equals 13 residues. Germline V gene lookup returns CDR1 SGHNT and CDR2 YYREEE (reference sequence). V was trimmed by 1 base and J by 4 bases, leaving 6 bases between them. CDR3 protein: CASSLRGYNEQFF. Here the CDR3 DNA reads TGTGCCAGCAGCTTGAGGGGGTACAATGAGCAGTTCTTC. The whole variable domain, remainder taken from reference TRBV5-4 and TRBJ2-1, is ETGVTQSPTHLIKTRGQQVTLRCSSQSGHNTVSWYQQALGQGPQFIFQYYREEENGRGNFPPRFSGLQFPNYSSELNVNALELDDSALYLCASSLRGYNEQFFGPGTRLTVL.

This clonotype was counted many times. The chain carries TRBV7-9 and TRBJ2-7, with 7 bases matching TRBD1. Germline V gene lookup returns CDR1 SEHNR and CDR2 FQNEAQ (reference sequence). The CDR3 has 14 amino acids. V shed 0 bases and J 3 bases; nucleotides not matched to a gene: 2. The CDR3 nucleotides are TGTGCCAGCAGCTTAGCCGGGACAGTCTACGAGCAGTACTTC. Translating gives CASSLAGTVYEQYF. The whole variable domain, filled in from reference TRBV7-9 and TRBJ2-7, reads DTGVSQNPRHKITKRGQNVTFRCDPISEHNRLYWYRQTLGQGPEFLTYFQNEAQLEKSRLLSDRFSAERPKGSFSTLEIQRTEQGDSAMYLCASSLAGTVYEQYFGPGTRLTVT.

This clonotype was seen many times. The chain links TRBV5-1 to TRBJ2-3; 10 positions match TRBD2. J lost 3 bases, V lost 0 bases, and 4 bases had no gene match. CDR1 and CDR2 from the germline V gene are SGHRS and YFSETQ. The CDR3 contains 16 residues. This CDR3 reads CASSLARTSGTDTQYF. The CDR3 nucleotides are TGCGCCAGCAGCTTGGCCCGGACTAGCGGAACAGATACGCAGTATTTT.